This T cell receptor beta chain was documented in a study of T cells in Graves' hyperthyroidism and ophthalmopathy (dated by TCRdb to the late 2010s). Concerning the study at large: Peripheral blood samples were taken at initial diagnosis, before any treatment was given. TCR Vbeta CDR3 sequencing of 120 to 150 peripheral blood samples (approximately 44 ophthalmopathy, 75 hyperthyroidism and roughly 17 progressor patients) is reported in the paper. TCR V-J signatures able to tell the groups apart were searched for in a discovery cohort of 90 to 100 patients, of whom more than 40 had Graves' ophthalmopathy and roughly 57 had stable Graves' hyperthyroidism. After sampling, hyperthyroidism patients received methimazole starting at 30 mg daily, and ophthalmopathy patients received high-dose intravenous methylprednisolone. Whether ophthalmopathy could be predicted prospectively was tested in an independent validation cohort made up of approximately 19 hyperthyroidism patients plus 17 patients who later progressed to ophthalmopathy. The study also compared thyroid tissue and blood T-cell repertoires from 6 or 7 Graves' hyperthyroidism patients. The approximately 100 discovery patients were divided at random into training and test sets in a 7:3 ratio. Results and caveats for the whole study, not just this receptor: Most expanded thyroid clonotypes (frequency above 0.001) were also detected in blood, suggesting blood repertoires may reflect thyroid immune responses. A model built on a 13 V-J signature distinguished ophthalmopathy from stable hyperthyroidism, reaching 85% to 90% sensitivity and about 81% specificity in cross-validation and 80%/75% in testing. No statistical method was used to set the sample size in advance, and investigators knew the group allocation. During validation, the model predicted progression to ophthalmopathy a median of approximately six months ahead of onset, with roughly 65% sensitivity and 72% to 80% specificity.

Many counts were recorded for this clonotype. It has no known antigen specificity. Nothing much larger sits one base from this clone, and base qualities are not available. The TCR beta CDR3 regions were amplified from the RNA transcripts. A first-round RT-PCR of the TCR CDR3 used the HTBI primer set with the Qiagen OneStep RT-PCR kit. Libraries were constructed in a second round of multiplex PCR, after which size selection and purification were carried out. The libraries were sequenced on an Illumina HiSeq2000 using paired-end 100 bp reads. The paper's processing steps were these. SOAPnuke was used to process the raw data, removing reads that contained adapters or uncalled bases, had a mean Phred below 15, or lacked an exact match to the constant primer or identifier. COPE v1.2.5 was used to merge the high-quality paired reads, and each unique nucleotide sequence was defined as a clonotype. Clonotypes were aligned to IMGT TRBV, TRBD and TRBJ reference segments using MiTCR v1.1. Analysis was restricted to V-J combinations with a frequency above 0.0001, which covered 99.2% of repertoires. A TCS score was defined as the ratio between F50 (clonal expansion) and ExV (chaos), using BLOSUM62-based TCRdist between CDR3 peptides within each V-J. Welch's t-statistics and random forest reduced roughly 500 V-J features to roughly 13, which were used in a naive Bayes classifier (R e1071). TCRdb handled the public reads itself, with Q25 trimming in fastp and clone calling in MiXCR, and kept productive beta chains. Each record represents a unique CDR3 protein, reported with the most common genes and DNA among its rows. The V and J calls were determined by TCRdb, not by the authors. The sample table records around 300,000 distinct CDR3 sequences; about 14% of these occur just once. The top ten hold around 23% of the sample.

Stable Graves' hyperthyroidism was defined as no progression to ophthalmopathy during 18 months of follow-up. Hyperthyroidism patients were newly diagnosed, had a disease duration of under 2 months, and were aged 18 to 65 years. Any patient with an uncontrolled infection, another autoimmune disease, pregnancy or lactation was excluded. Diagnoses were based on clinical symptoms, serum thyroxine and TRAb, thyroid ultrasound and orbital computed tomography. Ficoll-Paque density gradient centrifugation was used to isolate PBMCs from about 9 ml of fresh peripheral blood. Total RNA was extracted with Trizol reagent, and quality was checked on an Agilent 2100 Bioanalyzer. The germline V gene yields SGHAT for CDR1 and FQNNGV for CDR2. Clipping removes 5 bases from V and 5 bases from J, with 8 as the unmatched junction base count. The CDR3 runs 14 residues from the cysteine to the phenylalanine. Only CDR3 DNA remains: 42 bases, in frame from the first base.

This receptor was obtained from a woman aged 25 to 39 with Graves' hyperthyroidism. The rearranged segments are TRBV11-2 and TRBJ2-5; 7 middle bases align to TRBD1. Material: blood. The sequenced DNA is TGTGCCAGCAGCGAGTACCAGGGGGAGGAGACCCAGTACTTC. This yields the protein CASSEYQGEETQYF. When the CDR3 is completed using the reference TRBV11-2 and TRBJ2-5 genes on either side, the full variable domain is EAGVAQSPRYKIIEKRQSVAFWCNPISGHATLYWYQQILGQGPKLLIQFQNNGVVDDSQLPKDRFSAERLKGVDSTLKIQPAKLEDSAVYLCASSEYQGEETQYFGPGTRLLVL.